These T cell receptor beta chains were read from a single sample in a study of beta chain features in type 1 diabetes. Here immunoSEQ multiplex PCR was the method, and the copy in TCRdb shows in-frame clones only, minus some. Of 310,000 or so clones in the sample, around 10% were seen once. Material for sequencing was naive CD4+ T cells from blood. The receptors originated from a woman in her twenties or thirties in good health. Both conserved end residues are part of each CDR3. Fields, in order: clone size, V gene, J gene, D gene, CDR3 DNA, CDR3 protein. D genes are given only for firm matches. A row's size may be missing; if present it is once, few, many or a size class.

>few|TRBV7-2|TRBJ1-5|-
TGTGCCAGCAGCGGCACAGGGACGGCTAATCAGCCCCAGCATTTT
CASSGTGTANQPQHF
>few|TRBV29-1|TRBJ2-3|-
TGCAGCGTCCGCACCACAGTTGTGTTCACAGATACGCAGTATTTT
CSVRTTVVFTDTQYF
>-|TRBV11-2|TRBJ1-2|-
TGTGCCAGCAGCTTACTGGGGCATGGCTACACCTTC
CASSLLGHGYTF
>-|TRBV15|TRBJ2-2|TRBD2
TGTGCCACCAGCAGAGATGGACTCGCGGGAGGGCTCGTCGGGGAGCTGTTTTTT
CATSRDGLAGGLVGELFF
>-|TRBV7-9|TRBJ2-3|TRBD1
TGTGCCAGCAGCTTTGGGACAGGGGTGACAGATACGCAGTATTTT
CASSFGTGVTDTQYF
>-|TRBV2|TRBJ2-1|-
TGTGCCAGCAGTGGAGACAATGAGCAGTTCTTC
CASSGDNEQFF
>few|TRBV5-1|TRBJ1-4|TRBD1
TGCGCCAGCAGCTTGGCGGGACAGGGGAATGAAAAACTGTTTTTT
CASSLAGQGNEKLFF
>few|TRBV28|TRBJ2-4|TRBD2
TGTGCCAGCAGTTTAGGAGCTTGGACTAGCGGGGGGAAAAACATTCAGTACTTC
CASSLGAWTSGGKNIQYF
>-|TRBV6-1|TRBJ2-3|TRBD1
TGTGCCAGCCCCCGGGACAGGGGCACAGATACGCAGTATTTT
CASPRDRGTDTQYF
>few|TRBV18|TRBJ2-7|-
TGTGCCAGCTCACCATGGGAGAACTACGAGCAGTACTTC
CASSPWENYEQYF
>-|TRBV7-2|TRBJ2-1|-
TGTGCCAGCAGCCCGGCTAGTACCCCCGGCTACAATGAGCAGTTCTTC
CASSPASTPGYNEQFF
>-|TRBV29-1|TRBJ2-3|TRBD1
TGCAGCGTAGGACAGGGAACCACAGATACGCAGTATTTT
CSVGQGTTDTQYF
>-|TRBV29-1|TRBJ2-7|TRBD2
TGCAGCGTTGAGGGGGCGCGGGGGGAAGAGCAGTACTTC
CSVEGARGEEQYF
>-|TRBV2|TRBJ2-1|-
TGTGCCAGCAGTTCCGATACACATGAGCAGTTCTTC
CASSSDTHEQFF
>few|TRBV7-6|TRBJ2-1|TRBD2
TGTGCCAGCAGCTTACAACCCCTAGCGGCCCTAGAGCAGTTCTTC
CASSLQPLAALEQFF
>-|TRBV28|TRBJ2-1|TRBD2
TGTGCCAGCAGTTTATTGGGGACTAGCGGACCTGAGCAGTTCTTC
CASSLLGTSGPEQFF
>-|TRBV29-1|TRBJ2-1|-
TGCAGCGTTGAAAGAAGGGGCGCGTACAATGAGCAGTTCTTC
CSVERRGAYNEQFF
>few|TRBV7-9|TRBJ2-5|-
TGTGCCAGCAGCTTAGGAATGGCAGGTCAAGAGACCCAGTACTTC
CASSLGMAGQETQYF
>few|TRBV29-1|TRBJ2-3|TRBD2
TGCAGCGTAGACGGACTAGCGGGAGTCAGGGATACGCAGTATTTT
CSVDGLAGVRDTQYF
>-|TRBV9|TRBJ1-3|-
TGTGCCAGCAGCCCCGGCGGAAGAGGAGGAAACACCATATATTTT
CASSPGGRGGNTIYF
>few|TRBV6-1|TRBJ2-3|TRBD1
TGTGCCAGCAGCGTCGGGACAGCTAGCACAGATACGCAGTATTTT
CASSVGTASTDTQYF
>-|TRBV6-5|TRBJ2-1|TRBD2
TGTGCCAGCAGTTATGGAGCGGGACGGTACAATGAGCAGTTCTTC
CASSYGAGRYNEQFF
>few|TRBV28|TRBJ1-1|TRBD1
TGTGCCAGCAGTATATTGGACAGGGGAATAACTGAAGCTTTCTTT
CASSILDRGITEAFF
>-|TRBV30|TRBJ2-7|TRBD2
TGTGCCTGGTTAGCGGGGCCGTCCTACGAGCAGTACTTC
CAWLAGPSYEQYF
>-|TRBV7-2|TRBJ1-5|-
TGTGCCAGCAGCTCACAGGGAACCAATCAGCCCCAGCATTTT
CASSSQGTNQPQHF
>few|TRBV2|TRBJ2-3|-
TGTGCCAGCAGTGAAGCGCTCCCCGGAGATACGCAGTATTTT
CASSEALPGDTQYF
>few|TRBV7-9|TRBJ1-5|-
TGTGCCAGCAGCGCACAGGGTGGCAATCAGCCCCAGCATTTT
CASSAQGGNQPQHF
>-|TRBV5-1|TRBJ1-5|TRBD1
TGCGCCAGCAGCTTGGGACAGGGAGCGTGGCAGCCCCAGCATTTT
CASSLGQGAWQPQHF
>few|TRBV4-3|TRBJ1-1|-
TGCGCCAGCAGCAATACGGACAGGAACACTGAAGCTTTCTTT
CASSNTDRNTEAFF
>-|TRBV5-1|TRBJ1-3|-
TGCGCCAGCAGCTTACAGGAATCTGGAAACACCATATATTTT
CASSLQESGNTIYF
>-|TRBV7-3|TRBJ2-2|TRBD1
TGTGCCAGCAGCCGACAGGGAGCGAACACCGGGGAGCTGTTTTTT
CASSRQGANTGELFF
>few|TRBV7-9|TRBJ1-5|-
TGTGCCAGCAGCCAAACAGCTGGGGAGGGTCAGCCCCAGCATTTT
CASSQTAGEGQPQHF
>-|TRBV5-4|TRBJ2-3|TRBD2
TGTGCCAGCAGCCCAACTAGCGGGAGCACAGATACGCAGTATTTT
CASSPTSGSTDTQYF
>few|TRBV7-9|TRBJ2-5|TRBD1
TGTGCCAGCAGCTTAGAGGGGGCGGGTAACCAAGAGACCCAGTACTTC
CASSLEGAGNQETQYF
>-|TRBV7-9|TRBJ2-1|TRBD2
TGTGCCAGCAGCTTAGCTAGCGGGAGTTTCAATGAGCAGTTCTTC
CASSLASGSFNEQFF
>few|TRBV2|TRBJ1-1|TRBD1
TGTGCCAGCAGTAAAAACAGGGGAACTGAAGCTTTCTTT
CASSKNRGTEAFF
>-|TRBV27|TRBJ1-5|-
TGTGCCAGCAGTTTAGGCAGGGATGGTCAGCCCCAGCATTTT
CASSLGRDGQPQHF
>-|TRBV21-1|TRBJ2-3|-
TGTGCCAGCAGCAATTGCCCGGGACTAGCGGGAGGGCGTTACACAGATACGCAGTATTTT
CASSNCPGLAGGRYTDTQYF
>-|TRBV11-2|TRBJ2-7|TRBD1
TGTGCCAGCAGCTTACTTCGACAGGGGGAGCAGTACTTC
CASSLLRQGEQYF
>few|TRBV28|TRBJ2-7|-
TGTGCCAGCAGTTTAAACTTCTCAAACGAGCAGTACTTC
CASSLNFSNEQYF